What follows describes a single T cell receptor (beta chain). The antigen remains undetermined. Recent acute infections and vaccinations were absent in the healthy HIV-negative adult donors. The sample is drawn from a study of shared clonotypes between healthy human individuals. The CDR3 is 17 residues long. With 4 bases removed from V and 2 bases from J, the gap between germline ends came to 23 bases. Germline V gene lookup returns CDR1 GTSNPN and CDR2 SVGIG (reference sequence). The table came from immunoSEQ multiplex PCR; TCRdb's copy has only in-frame clones and leaves some out. Of about 2.4 million clones in the sample, 93% were seen once. The study, taken as a whole, reports: Expectations were that clonotype sharing among donors would be affected by sequencing depth.

Sample: naive CD4+ T cells from PBMCs. Subset: CD45RA+ positively selected. The rearrangement joins TRBV30 to TRBJ2-5, with D possibly being TRBD1 (5 bases). The clonotype comes from a man in his late teens or twenties in good health. Some clones in this sample may be carry-over from other donors' samples. The CDR3 DNA is TGTGCCTGGAACGAGTGGCGACAGACGGCCCTTCAAGAGACCCAGTACTTC. Residues: CAWNEWRQTALQETQYF.